Following are 2 T cell receptor beta chains from one sample sequenced in a study of monozygotic twins with inflammatory bowel disease. TCRdb reprocessed the 5' RACE reads and stores each CDR3 protein as one record, lacking DNA. Its table lists about 160,000 distinct CDR3 sequences. The sample was blood. These TCRs come from a human donor with ulcerative colitis or Crohn's disease, or a healthy co-twin of an affected twin (not recorded which).

This rearrangement joins TRBV5-4 to TRBJ1-1; TCRdb names TRBD1, which stays unverified in the absence of DNA. The CDR3 runs to 13 residues. The germline gives CDR1 SGHNT, CDR2 YYREEE (reference sequence). CDR3 sequence: CASNGQRNTEAFF.

J is TRBJ1-2 and V is TRBV20-1; the D call from TCRdb, TRBD1, cannot be confirmed without DNA. CDR3 size: 14 residues. Germline lookup yields CDR1 DFQATT and CDR2 SNEGSKA (reference sequence). The CDR3 is CSARAPRVFYGYTF.